The entry below describes one TCR beta chain. Its matching antigen is unknown. The sample belongs to a study of beta chain features in type 1 diabetes. The study's findings and limits: Sampled from patients, naive, central memory and Treg TCRB repertoires appeared more similar than those sampled from healthy donors. Type 1 diabetes patients had moderately but significantly shorter TCRB CDR3s in all four CD4+ subsets. An over-representation of cells with high TCR expression could result from cDNA sequencing.

The single heparinised draw taken from each donor contained about 100 mL of blood on average. CDR3 length: 14 amino acids. V shed 3 bases and J shed 5 bases, with 11 bases lying between them. The germline V gene has CDR1 WNHNN and CDR2 SYGVQD (reference sequence). Isolated RNA was reverse transcribed in full, so expressed TCRB transcripts were sequenced. Using immunoSEQ multiplex PCR, the repertoire was profiled, and TCRdb retains in-frame clones only, with some absent. Of over 120,000 clones in the sample, about 12% were seen once. The specimen was central memory CD4+ T cells from blood. The origin of this receptor is a young man with type 1 diabetes. The chain is built from TRBV10-1 and TRBJ2-1; D might be TRBD1 (6 bases). The CDR3 DNA follows: TGCGCCAGCAGTGACGGACAGTCCCACAATGAGCAGTTCTTC. Its protein is CASSDGQSHNEQFF.